The 29 T cell receptor beta chains below come from one sample, sequenced in a study of identical twins. TCRdb re-called the 5' RACE reads with MiXCR, one entry per CDR3 protein. The sample contains some 500,000 distinct CDR3 sequences, around a tenth of which appear only once. This same sample was also part of a study on yellow fever vaccine responses in identical twins.

Input material: PBMCs. The receptors stem from a young woman in good health.

This clonotype was detected a few times. The rearrangement joins TRBV28 to TRBJ2-1; 12 bases align to TRBD1. The CDR3 covers 15 residues. V dropped 6 bases and J dropped 8; count of bases not matched to a gene: 8. Germline values: CDR1 MDHEN, CDR2 SYDVKM. CDR3: CASSPLGTGGDEQFF. CDR3 in DNA: TGTGCCAGCAGCCCTTTAGGGACAGGGGGCGATGAGCAGTTCTTC.

This clonotype was detected only a few times. The chain links TRBV28 to TRBJ2-7, with D possibly being TRBD1 (6 bases). CDR1 MDHEN and CDR2 SYDVKM come from the germline V gene. This CDR3 has 14 amino acids. Trimming stripped 7 bases from V and 3 bases from J, with 16 bases between. The CDR3, as DNA: TGTGCCAGCAATCTCAGGGGCGTCTTCTACGAGCAGTACTTC. This sequence encodes CASNLRGVFYEQYF.

The chain has TRBV6-5 and TRBJ2-7, with 7 bases identical to TRBD1. Per germline, CDR1 MNHEY and CDR2 SVGAGI. This CDR3 comprises 14 residues. Trimming cost V 0 bases and J 10 bases; bases outside gene matches: 9. CDR3 loop: CASSYSRGTAPQYF. CDR3 DNA: TGTGCCAGCAGTTACTCGAGGGGGACAGCTCCTCAGTACTTC.

This clonotype was seen more than once but under ten times. CDR3 DNA: TGTGCCAGCAGCCAAGATCAAGACACTGAAGCTTTCTTT. As protein: CASSQDQDTEAFF. The rearrangement uses TRBV3-1 and TRBJ1-1; D gene ambiguous. The V gene lost 0 bases and the J gene lost 3 bases, with 5 bases spanning the gap. Germline-derived CDR1 and CDR2 are LGHDT and YNNKEL (reference sequence). The CDR3 is 13 amino acids.

The chain employs TRBV20-1 and TRBJ2-7; unclear D gene. The CDR3 spans 12 residues. The ends were cut back, 3 bases at V and 1 base at J, with 7 bases in the middle. Per the germline V gene, CDR1 is DFQATT and CDR2 is SNEGSKA (reference sequence). The CDR3 DNA sequence: TGCAGTGCTAGCCCGAAATCCTACGAGCAGTACTTC. As protein: CSASPKSYEQYF.

This clonotype has only a few counts. This chain joins TRBV5-1 and TRBJ2-3, with TRBD2 identical over 8 bases. Germline CDR1 reads SGHRS; CDR2 reads YFSETQ. The CDR3 is made up of 15 amino acids. V dropped 2 bases and J dropped 3; count of bases not matched to a gene: 5. CDR3 region: CASSFSGIGTDTQYF. CDR3 nucleotides: TGCGCCAGCAGCTTTAGCGGGATCGGGACAGATACGCAGTATTTT.

There are a few counts of this clonotype. This chain joins TRBV29-1 and TRBJ2-3; tentatively, D is TRBD1 (5 bases). There are 14 residues in the CDR3. Germline V CDR1 and CDR2: SQVTM, ANQGSEA. Trimming left V 6 bases short and J 2 bases short, with 15 bases between. The chain's CDR3 is CSVPRQHPTDTQYF. The CDR3 bases are TGCAGCGTCCCACGACAGCACCCCACAGATACGCAGTATTTT.

Ten or more counts support this clonotype. This chain joins TRBV10-3 and TRBJ2-1; 10 positions agree with TRBD2. The germline V gene encodes CDR1 ENHRY and CDR2 SYGVKD. The ends lost 2 bases at V and 14 bases at J; junction bases unmatched: 9. The CDR3 consists of 14 residues. CDR3 sequence: CAISEEGSGREKFF. The DNA for the CDR3 is TGTGCCATCAGTGAGGAGGGGAGCGGGAGGGAGAAGTTCTTC.

The chain uses TRBV2 and TRBJ2-1; D perhaps matches TRBD2 (6 bases). Per the germline V gene, CDR1 is SNHLY and CDR2 is FYNNEI. The CDR3 contains 18 residues. V dropped 11 bases and J dropped 6 bases, with 32 bases sitting between them. The CDR3 DNA sequence: TGTGCCTTCTGTCCCCTGGGTGGGGCGGGGAGACGAGGCAATGAGCAGTTCTTC. Translation: CAFCPLGGAGRRGNEQFF.

Ten or more counts support this clonotype. The chain uses TRBV29-1 and TRBJ1-5; 9 bases are shared with TRBD1. This CDR3 comprises 12 residues. CDR1 SQVTM and CDR2 ANQGSEA come from the germline V gene. The J segment lost 6 bases and the V segment lost 7 bases, leaving 4 bases of the junction unmatched. As DNA, the CDR3 is TGCAGCGCGGGACAGGGTTCTCAGCCCCAGCATTTT. It specifies CSAGQGSQPQHF.

The V and J genes are TRBV12-3 or TRBV12-4 and TRBJ1-4, with TRBD1 matching 8 bases. The CDR3 totals 17 residues. V dropped 6 bases and J dropped 7; count of bases not matched to a gene: 16. CDR3 nucleotides: TGTGCCAGCAGCCCGGGCAGGGGGCACAACCCTGGTGAAAAACTGTTTTTT. Translating gives CASSPGRGHNPGEKLFF.

The J gene is TRBJ2-2, the V gene TRBV20-1, with 8 nucleotides matching TRBD2. Germline-derived CDR1 and CDR2 are DFQATT and SNEGSKA (reference sequence). CDR3 length equals 17 residues. Germline trimming cut 1 base from V and 1 base from J; bases unmatched to any gene: 8. The CDR3 coding sequence is TGCAGTGCTAGAGTTTTGGGTAGCGGGAAGAACACCGGGGAGCTGTTTTTT. This translates into CSARVLGSGKNTGELFF.

This clonotype was counted at least ten times. The rearrangement uses TRBV29-1 and TRBJ2-1; 11 bases match TRBD2. Germline V gives CDR1 SQVTM, CDR2 ANQGSEA. The CDR3 has 18 residues. Trimming at V came to 0 bases and at J to 5 bases, leaving 12 bases not matched to a gene. DNA for the CDR3: TGCAGCGTTGAAGATGCGGGCTTAGCGGGGGGGCCTAACAATGAGCAGTTCTTC. Protein product: CSVEDAGLAGGPNNEQFF.

This rearrangement joins TRBV6-2 or TRBV6-3 to TRBJ2-2; D may be TRBD2 (7 bases). The CDR3 contains 14 residues. CDR1 is MNHEY and CDR2 is SVGEGT in the germline V gene. Trimming left V 4 bases short and J 7 bases short, with 13 bases between. DNA for the CDR3: TGTGCCAGCAGTTCCTCGGGGGGCGTCGGGGAGCTGTTTTTT. Its translation is CASSSSGGVGELFF.

Ten or more counts support this clonotype. The V and J genes are TRBV7-2 and TRBJ1-6; D unresolved. CDR1 and CDR2 (germline): SGHTA, FQGNSA. With 1 base removed from V and 10 bases from J, the gap between germline ends came to 8 bases. The CDR3 has 13 residues. The chain's CDR3 is CASSLVQDSPLHF. CDR3 DNA sequence: TGTGCCAGCAGCTTAGTACAAGACTCACCCCTCCACTTT.

This clonotype occurred many times. The chain joins TRBV25-1 to TRBJ1-3; D is perhaps TRBD1 (5 bases). V was trimmed by 1 base and J by 2 bases, leaving 15 bases between them. The CDR3 consists of 17 residues. The germline gives CDR1 MGHDK, CDR2 SYGVNS. As DNA, the CDR3 is TGTGCCAGCAGTGAATGGTCACGGGGGACGACTGGAAACACCATATATTTT. This gives the protein CASSEWSRGTTGNTIYF.

The V call is TRBV4-3, the J call TRBJ2-5, with no clear D. The CDR3 spans 15 residues. V was pared by 1 base and J by 5 bases, with 14 bases between. Looked up from germline, CDR1 is LGHNA and CDR2 is YSLEER. This chain's CDR3 is CASSQAWSNWETQYF. CDR3 sequence (DNA): TGCGCCAGCAGCCAAGCTTGGTCTAATTGGGAGACCCAGTACTTC.

The chain recombines TRBV5-5 with TRBJ2-7, with D possibly TRBD1 on 6 matching bases. The germline V gene has CDR1 SGHKS and CDR2 YYEKEE (reference sequence). The CDR3 loop spans 14 amino acids. Deletions cut 5 bases from V and 0 bases from J, with 12 bases between. Here the CDR3 DNA reads TGTGCCAGCAGTGAAGACAGGCACTCCTACGAGCAGTACTTC. The encoded protein is CASSEDRHSYEQYF.

The sample holds a few counts of this clonotype. V usage is TRBV5-1 and J usage is TRBJ2-1, with D unclear. Germline lookup yields CDR1 SGHRS and CDR2 YFSETQ. Trimming shortened V by 5 bases and J by 2 bases, and 8 bases separated the two germline ends. This CDR3 spans 13 amino acids. CDR3 amino acids: CASRPDPYNEQFF. Here the CDR3 DNA reads TGCGCCAGCAGACCTGACCCCTACAATGAGCAGTTCTTC.

In its sample, this clonotype was seen many times. This chain connects TRBV12-3 or TRBV12-4 to TRBJ2-1; perhaps TRBD2 as D (5 bases). CDR3 length equals 13 residues. V was cut by 1 base and J by 8 bases, with 9 bases left in between. The CDR3 coding sequence is TGTGCCAGCAGTTTAGGGACTCAGGATGAGCAGTTCTTC. Translated, it gives CASSLGTQDEQFF.

This clonotype came up many times. V usage is TRBV3-1 and J usage is TRBJ2-7; D gene ambiguous. Germline V gene sequence: CDR1 LGHDT, CDR2 YNNKEL (reference sequence). This CDR3 contains 13 residues. The V end was cut by 1 base, the J end by 0 bases, with 4 bases between. The CDR3 sequence: CASSQVDSYEQYF. CDR3 coding DNA: TGTGCCAGCAGCCAAGTTGACTCCTACGAGCAGTACTTC.

The chain links TRBV3-1 to TRBJ2-1, with D maybe TRBD1 (6 bases). This CDR3 is 14 amino acids long. Germline assignment: CDR1 LGHDT and CDR2 YNNKEL (reference sequence). V was clipped by 6 bases and J by 8 bases, with 17 bases between them. DNA of the CDR3: TGTGCCAGCAGGACAGGAGGAGTTTCCGATGAGCAGTTCTTC. Translation: CASRTGGVSDEQFF.

This clonotype was detected only a few times. The V and J genes are TRBV20-1 and TRBJ2-5, with D perhaps TRBD1 or TRBD2 (5 bases each). V lost 4 bases and J lost 3, with 12 bases in between. This CDR3 region has 13 residues. Germline CDR1 DFQATT, CDR2 SNEGSKA (reference sequence). The chain's CDR3 is CSAIPGTEETQYF. CDR3 in DNA: TGCAGTGCTATTCCCGGGACGGAAGAGACCCAGTACTTC.

This clonotype has ten or more counts. The chain couples TRBV29-1 to TRBJ2-1; the D is unclear. V lost 8 bases and J lost 5, with 10 bases in between. This CDR3 spans 11 amino acids. The germline V gene encodes CDR1 SQVTM and CDR2 ANQGSEA. DNA of the CDR3: TGCAGCCCGGCGTGGGACAATGAGCAGTTCTTC. This sequence encodes CSPAWDNEQFF.

The table lists this clonotype with many counts. The rearrangement uses TRBV27 and TRBJ2-7, with D uncertain. The CDR3 contains 12 residues. Trimming stripped 6 bases from V and 6 bases from J, with 12 bases between. Germline assignment: CDR1 MNHEY and CDR2 SMNVEV (reference sequence). CDR3 amino acids: CASRRMIGEQYF. Written as DNA, the CDR3 is TGTGCCAGCAGGAGAATGATCGGCGAGCAGTACTTC.

In its sample, this clonotype was seen many times. This chain joins TRBV29-1 and TRBJ2-3; 11 bases map to TRBD1. CDR1 is SQVTM and CDR2 is ANQGSEA in the germline V gene. The CDR3 is 13 amino acids. Trimming removed 7 bases from V and 4 bases from J; junction bases left unmatched: 4. The DNA for the CDR3 is TGCAGCGAAGGGACAGGGGGGTCAGATACGCAGTATTTT. Translation: CSEGTGGSDTQYF.

This clonotype was detected a few times. The chain couples TRBV6-1 to TRBJ2-3; 11 nucleotides line up with TRBD2. The V gene's germline CDR1 is MNHNS and CDR2 SASEGT. V dropped 8 bases and J dropped 6; count of bases not matched to a gene: 13. There are 16 residues in the CDR3. The CDR3 sequence: CASSSRSGGAVDTQYF. The CDR3 DNA follows: TGTGCCAGCTCTTCTCGTAGCGGGGGGGCGGTGGATACGCAGTATTTT.

This clonotype turned up a few times. This chain links TRBV20-1 with TRBJ2-3; weak D call: TRBD2 (6 bases). The CDR3 has 12 residues. Germline V lookup: CDR1 DFQATT, CDR2 SNEGSKA (reference sequence). Trimming removed 6 bases at V and 6 bases at J, with 13 bases between. The CDR3 reads CSARRDWDTQYF. The CDR3 region has the DNA TGCAGTGCGCGGCGGGATTGGGATACGCAGTATTTT.

The chain is built from TRBV30 and TRBJ2-7; no clear D. Deletions cut 0 bases from V and 3 bases from J, with 9 bases between. The CDR3 is made up of 13 amino acids. From germline, CDR1 is GTSNPN and CDR2 SVGIG (reference sequence). The CDR3 spells CAWSVVSNYEQYF. CDR3 bases: TGTGCCTGGAGTGTTGTTAGCAACTACGAGCAGTACTTC. The variable domain in full, completed from reference TRBV30 and TRBJ2-7, reads SQTIHQWPATLVQPVGSPLSLECTVEGTSNPNLYWYRQAAGRGLQLLFYSVGIGQISSEVPQNLSASRPQDRQFILSSKKLLLSDSGFYLCAWSVVSNYEQYFGPGTRLTVT.